These T cell receptor beta chains were read from a single sample in a study of cytomegalovirus exposure and HLA in healthy donors. TCRdb keeps only in-frame clones here, not all; method: immunoSEQ multiplex PCR. In the table there are 90,000 to 110,000 clones, 75% to 85% of which are singletons. The specimen was PBMCs. The receptors derive from a man aged 25-40 years in good health and CMV-seronegative. Both conserved end residues are part of each CDR3. The D gene is left open where the match is weak. Not all rows give a size; the values are once, few, many and, for expanded clones, a class.

J gene,V gene,D gene,clone size,CDR3 length,CDR3 DNA,CDR3 protein
TRBJ1-1,TRBV9,-,-,13,TGTGCCAGCAGCGTACAGTCGTCGACTGAAGCTTTCTTT,CASSVQSSTEAFF
TRBJ2-2,TRBV4-2,TRBD2,few,16,TGTGCCAGCAAGGCGGGAGGGCCCTCCAACACCGGGGAGCTGTTTTTT,CASKAGGPSNTGELFF
TRBJ2-1,TRBV11-2,TRBD1,-,15,TGTGCCAGCGGTTTTACAGGGGGGCTCGGCAATGAGCAGTTCTTC,CASGFTGGLGNEQFF
TRBJ2-1,TRBV6-4,TRBD2,-,17,TGTGCCAGCAGCGCCCTCCCCACTAGCGGGGGGGCCGTTGAGCAGTTCTTC,CASSALPTSGGAVEQFF
TRBJ2-5,TRBV6-1,TRBD1,-,14,TGTGCCAGTCTTGGGTCAGGGGGACCAGAGACCCAGTACTTC,CASLGSGGPETQYF
TRBJ2-7,TRBV10-3,-,-,14,TGTGCCATCAGTGTAGGAGGGTCGTCCTACGAGCAGTACTTC,CAISVGGSSYEQYF
TRBJ1-6,TRBV15,TRBD1,-,14,TGTGCCACCAGCACCCGGACAGGGCGGTCACCCCTCCACTTT,CATSTRTGRSPLHF
TRBJ1-1,TRBV28,-,-,14,TGTGCCAGCAGTTATGGGGGGGCGCACACTGAAGCTTTCTTT,CASSYGGAHTEAFF
TRBJ2-3,TRBV7-9,-,-,16,TGTGCCAGCAGCTTTGTCAAGCGACAGAGCACAGATACGCAGTATTTT,CASSFVKRQSTDTQYF
TRBJ1-1,TRBV5-1,-,-,16,TGCGCCAGCAGCCCCAGGCGGGGGCAGTTGAACACTGAAGCTTTCTTT,CASSPRRGQLNTEAFF
TRBJ2-7,TRBV11-2,TRBD1,-,13,TGTGCCAGCAGTCCTCCGGGACAGTACGAGCAGTACTTC,CASSPPGQYEQYF
TRBJ1-1,TRBV29-1,-,-,13,TGCAGCGTTTGGTCTGGCGGGGCCACTGAAGCTTTCTTT,CSVWSGGATEAFF
TRBJ2-1,TRBV5-1,-,-,14,TGCGCCAGCGCCGACGACTACACCTACAATGAGCAGTTCTTC,CASADDYTYNEQFF
TRBJ2-7,TRBV15,TRBD2,-,15,TGTGCCACCAGCAGAGATCGGAGCGGGGGTTACGAGCAGTACTTC,CATSRDRSGGYEQYF
TRBJ1-1,TRBV29-1,-,few,13,TGCAGCGTTACACAGAAACCTAACACTGAAGCTTTCTTT,CSVTQKPNTEAFF
TRBJ2-3,TRBV30,TRBD2,-,18,TGTGCCTGGAGTGTGGGACCGGGACTAGCGGGAGTCATAGATACGCAGTATTTT,CAWSVGPGLAGVIDTQYF
TRBJ2-2,TRBV6-5,-,-,14,TGTGCCAGCAGTTACAGGGGAGGAAGCGGGGAGCTGTTTTTT,CASSYRGGSGELFF
TRBJ2-5,TRBV7-7,TRBD1,-,14,TGTGCCAGCAGCGTGATACAGGGGTTTGAGACCCAGTACTTC,CASSVIQGFETQYF
TRBJ2-7,TRBV7-2,-,-,17,TGTGCCAGCAGCTTATGGGCGGGGACCAATCTAGAATACGAGCAGTACTTC,CASSLWAGTNLEYEQYF
TRBJ2-1,TRBV5-1,TRBD2,-,14,TGCGCCAGCAGCTCCCGACTAGCGATAGGCGAGCAGTTCTTC,CASSSRLAIGEQFF
TRBJ1-5,TRBV10-3,-,-,13,TGTGCCATCACAGGGGATAGCAATCAGCCCCAGCATTTT,CAITGDSNQPQHF
TRBJ1-4,TRBV7-9,TRBD1,-,14,TGTGCCAGCAGCCCGGGACAGCCCGAGGAAAAACTGTTTTTT,CASSPGQPEEKLFF
TRBJ2-4,TRBV28,TRBD2,-,14,TGTGCCAGCATCCCCGCGGGGGGGATAAACATTCAGTACTTC,CASIPAGGINIQYF
TRBJ2-7,TRBV19,TRBD1,-,13,TGTGCCACCACCGGGACAGGGTGGTACGAGCAGTACTTC,CATTGTGWYEQYF
TRBJ2-3,TRBV7-2,TRBD2,-,16,TGTGCCAGCAGCAAGACTAGCGCAACAGACACAGATACGCAGTATTTT,CASSKTSATDTDTQYF
TRBJ1-1,TRBV28,-,few,14,TGTGCCAGCAGTCCAGACCAGGCCCTTTACGGAGCTTTCTTT,CASSPDQALYGAFF
TRBJ2-3,TRBV12-5,-,once,16,TGTGCTAGTGGTCTCTCATACAGCGGTTCCACAGATACGCAGTATTTT,CASGLSYSGSTDTQYF
TRBJ1-1,TRBV7-9,TRBD1,few,14,TGTGCCAGCAGGCCCGGGACAGCAAACACTGAAGCTTTCTTT,CASRPGTANTEAFF
TRBJ2-3,TRBV5-1,TRBD2,-,18,TGCGCCAGCGGCGTTTTCCCGCCCTTAGCGGGGGGGCCCGATACGCAGTATTTT,CASGVFPPLAGGPDTQYF